The entry that follows covers one T cell receptor beta chain sequence. It has no known antigen specificity. No much larger clone exists at a distance of one base, and base qualities are not known. TCRbeta CDR3 regions were amplified from genomic DNA by means of the immunoSEQ Assay, a bias-controlled multiplex PCR. Concerning the study's data processing: The number of nucleated cells in each sample was estimated from the amplification of reference gene primers within the assay. To quantify the absolute abundance of each unique TCRbeta CDR3 rearrangement, sequence reads were collapsed and filtered. For each sample, productive Simpson clonality was calculated as the square root of Simpson's diversity index across productive rearrangements. In TCRdb, the immuneACCESS table is reduced to in-frame sequences with V and J assigned. These tables do not hold every clone; where another copy was compared, an unresolved V gene accounts for under half, and the others remain unexplained. D and trimming were read from the DNA, whereas the V and J calls and clone size are those reported in that table. A total of 150,000 to 200,000 clones appear in this sample, roughly 84% of them only once. The ten biggest clones cover 13% to 15% of the sample.

At one collaborating source in Seattle, patients were enrolled during active infection and were followed longitudinally through the course of disease. Collaborating institutions collected whole blood in K2EDTA tubes following their own protocols. For TCRbeta analysis, collaborators shipped samples as frozen whole blood, isolated PBMCs, or DNA extracted from either of those sample types. There are 17 amino acids in the CDR3, from cysteine to phenylalanine inclusive. Just the 51-base CDR3 DNA is kept, in frame starting at base 1. The germline V gene provides CDR1 SGHDN and CDR2 FVKESK. V trim: 0 bases; J trim: 9 bases; unmatched bases: 7. The data originate from a study of blood T cell repertoires in COVID-19 (dated by TCRdb to about 2020). Regarding the study in general: Samples from collaborators originated in the United States, Italy and Spain and spanned both the acute and convalescent phases of COVID-19. The prospective study material was composed of cDNA or gDNA derived from T cells, B-cell-depleted T cells, or PBMCs. Subjects who had been exposed to COVID-19, were actively infected with it, or had recovered from it provided the deeply sampled blood TCRbeta repertoires that made up the dataset. A freely available public database, intended as a resource for researchers studying the immune response to SARS-CoV-2, is where the repertoires were released. Samples were obtained from the ongoing ImmuneRACE study (first 160 participants) and from 1,254 subjects provided by 6 global collaborators. A de-identified subject ID, COVID-19 status, age in years and sex were almost always included in the sample metadata. Where available, HLA class I and class II types were taken from metadata supplied by the sample provider and were not determined by assay-based typing. What the research found in general, with its limitations: How much clinical and demographic metadata was included differed by source and by participant, and the metadata was provided uncurated.

Here the chain combines TRBV14 and TRBJ2-1; TRBD2 fits 14 bases in the junction. Material: peripheral blood. The clonotype comes from a woman in her seventies with COVID-19, enrolled during active disease. The DNA reads as follows: TGTGCCAGCAGCCAAGATCTGGGGACTAGCGGGGGAATTGAGCAGTTCTTC. Translated, it reads CASSQDLGTSGGIEQFF.